This T cell receptor beta chain was sequenced during a study of blood T cell repertoires in COVID-19. Profiled with immunoSEQ multiplex PCR; TCRdb holds only in-frame clones, not every one. Among about 300,000 clones, roughly nine tenths were seen once, and the ten largest hold 5% to 7%. This CDR3 has 15 amino acids. V was clipped by 1 base and J by 5 bases; unmatched bases: 6. Per the germline V gene, CDR1 is SGHNT and CDR2 is YYREEE (reference sequence). This clonotype originated in a man aged 18 to 30 who had recovered from COVID-19. What was sequenced was peripheral blood. The rearrangement uses TRBV5-4 and TRBJ2-3, with 8 bases that match TRBD2. CDR3 loop: CASSLFAGGIDTQYF. CDR3 DNA sequence: TGTGCCAGCAGCTTGTTCGCGGGGGGAATAGATACGCAGTATTTT.